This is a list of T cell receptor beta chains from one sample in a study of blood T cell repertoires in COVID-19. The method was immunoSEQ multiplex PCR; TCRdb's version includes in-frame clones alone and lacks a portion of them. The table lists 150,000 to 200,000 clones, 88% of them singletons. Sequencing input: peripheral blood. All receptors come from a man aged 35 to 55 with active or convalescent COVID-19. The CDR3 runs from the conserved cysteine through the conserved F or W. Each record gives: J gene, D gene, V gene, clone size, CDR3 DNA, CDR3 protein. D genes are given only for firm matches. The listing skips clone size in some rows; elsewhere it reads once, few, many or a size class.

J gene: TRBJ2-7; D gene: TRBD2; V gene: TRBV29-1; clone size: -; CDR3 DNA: TGCAGCGTCGGGGGGGAGGGGACCTACGAGCAGTACTTC; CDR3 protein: CSVGGEGTYEQYF
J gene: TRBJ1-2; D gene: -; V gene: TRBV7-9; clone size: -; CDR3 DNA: TGTGCCAGCAGCTTAGTGGGGAGCGGCGGCTACACCTTC; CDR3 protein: CASSLVGSGGYTF
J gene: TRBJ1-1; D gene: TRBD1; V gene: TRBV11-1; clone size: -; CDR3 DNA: TGTGCCAGCAGCTTAGGAGGGACAGGGGAGACTGAAGCTTTCTTT; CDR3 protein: CASSLGGTGETEAFF
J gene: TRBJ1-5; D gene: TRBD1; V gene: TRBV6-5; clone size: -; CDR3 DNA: TGTGCCAGCAGCCAAGACAGGGTCAGTCAGCCCCAGCATTTT; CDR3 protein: CASSQDRVSQPQHF
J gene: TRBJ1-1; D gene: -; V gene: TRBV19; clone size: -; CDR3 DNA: TGTGCCAGTAGTGGCGGGGGCTGGAACACTGAAGCTTTCTTT; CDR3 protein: CASSGGGWNTEAFF
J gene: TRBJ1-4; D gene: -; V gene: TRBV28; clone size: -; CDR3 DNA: TGTGCCAGCACATTAAGGAGGGCCGTCCTTGGTGAAAAACTGTTTTTT; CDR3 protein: CASTLRRAVLGEKLFF
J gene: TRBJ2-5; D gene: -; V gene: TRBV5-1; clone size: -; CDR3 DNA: TGCGCCAGCAGCTTGAGAACGGGAGAAGAGACCCAGTACTTC; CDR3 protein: CASSLRTGEETQYF
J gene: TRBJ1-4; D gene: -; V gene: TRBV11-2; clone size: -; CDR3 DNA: TGTGCCAGCAGCTTAGGCAGGGGATACGCAACTAATGAAAAACTGTTTTTT; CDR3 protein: CASSLGRGYATNEKLFF
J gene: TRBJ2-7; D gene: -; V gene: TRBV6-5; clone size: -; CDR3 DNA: TGTGCCAGCAGCCCCCGGGACTCGACGATAGGGGAGCAGTACTTC; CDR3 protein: CASSPRDSTIGEQYF
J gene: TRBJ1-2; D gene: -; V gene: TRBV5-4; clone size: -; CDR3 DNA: TGTGCCAGCAGCTTGTCAGGGGGCTACACCTTC; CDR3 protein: CASSLSGGYTF
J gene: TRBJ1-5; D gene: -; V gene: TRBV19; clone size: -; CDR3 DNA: TGTGCCAGTAGTAGAACAGCGGATCAGCCCCAGCATTTT; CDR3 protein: CASSRTADQPQHF
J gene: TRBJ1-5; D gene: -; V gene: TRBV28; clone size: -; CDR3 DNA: TGTGCCCACACATCCAATCAGCCCCAGCATTTT; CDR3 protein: CAHTSNQPQHF
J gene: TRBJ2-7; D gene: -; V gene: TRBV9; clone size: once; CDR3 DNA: TGTGCCAGCAGCGTAGGTGGGGGCCTCACCTACGAGCAGTACTTC; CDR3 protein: CASSVGGGLTYEQYF
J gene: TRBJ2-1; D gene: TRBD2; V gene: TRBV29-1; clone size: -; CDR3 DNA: TGCAGCGGGGGCACTAGCGGGAGGGCCTCTGAGCAGTTCTTC; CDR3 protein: CSGGTSGRASEQFF
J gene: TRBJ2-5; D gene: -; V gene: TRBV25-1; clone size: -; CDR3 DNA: TGTGCCAGCAGTGAACAGAGCAGGGGATGGGGCCAAGAGACCCAGTACTTC; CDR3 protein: CASSEQSRGWGQETQYF
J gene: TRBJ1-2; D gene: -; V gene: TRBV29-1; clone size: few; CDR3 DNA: TGCAGCGTCGGGGACAATAACTATGGCTACACCTTC; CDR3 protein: CSVGDNNYGYTF
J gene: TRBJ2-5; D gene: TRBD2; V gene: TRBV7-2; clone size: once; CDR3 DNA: TGTGCCAGCAGCGAGTCTGTTAGGGCTAGCGGGGGCCAAGAGACCCAGTACTTC; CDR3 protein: CASSESVRASGGQETQYF
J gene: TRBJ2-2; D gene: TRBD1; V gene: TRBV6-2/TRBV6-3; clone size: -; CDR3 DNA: TGTGCCAGCAGCCCCGGGACAGCGAACACCGGGGAGCTGTTTTTT; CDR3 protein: CASSPGTANTGELFF
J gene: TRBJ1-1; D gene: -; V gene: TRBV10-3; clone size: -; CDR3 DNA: TGTGCCATAGGACGGGGGGACATGAACACTGAAGCTTTCTTT; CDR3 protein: CAIGRGDMNTEAFF
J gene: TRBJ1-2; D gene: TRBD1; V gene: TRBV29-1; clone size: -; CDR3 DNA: TGCAGCGTTGAAGATATTGGGACAGGGGTGAGTGGCTACACCTTC; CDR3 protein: CSVEDIGTGVSGYTF
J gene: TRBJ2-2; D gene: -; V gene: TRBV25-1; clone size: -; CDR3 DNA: TGTGCCAGCAGTGCTTCGGGTCGCGGGGAGCTGTTTTTT; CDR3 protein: CASSASGRGELFF
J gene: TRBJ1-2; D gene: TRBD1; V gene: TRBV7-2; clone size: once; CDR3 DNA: TGTGCCAGCAGCTGGGACAGGATTGCTAACTATGGCTACACCTTC; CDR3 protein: CASSWDRIANYGYTF
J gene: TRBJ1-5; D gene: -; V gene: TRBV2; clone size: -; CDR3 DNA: TGTGCCAGCCGGCCGGGGTCAGCCTTGGGGCAGCCCCAGCATTTT; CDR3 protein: CASRPGSALGQPQHF
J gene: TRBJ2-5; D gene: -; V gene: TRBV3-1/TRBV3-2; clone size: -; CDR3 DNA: TGTGCCAGCAGCCAAGAGGCGAGGGAAGAGACCCAGTACTTC; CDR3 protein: CASSQEAREETQYF
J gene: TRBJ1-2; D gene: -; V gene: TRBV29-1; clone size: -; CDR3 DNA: TGCAGCGTTGAGATAAGCGGGAACTATGGCTACACCTTC; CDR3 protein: CSVEISGNYGYTF
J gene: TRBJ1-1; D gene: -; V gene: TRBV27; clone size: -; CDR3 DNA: TGTGCCAGCAGGGGTTCCGGGGAAACTGAAGCTTTCTTT; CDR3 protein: CASRGSGETEAFF
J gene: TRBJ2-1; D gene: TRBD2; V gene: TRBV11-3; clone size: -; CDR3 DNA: TGTGCCAGCAGCTTCGACCTCGGGACTAGCGGCGACAATGAGCAGTTCTTC; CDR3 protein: CASSFDLGTSGDNEQFF
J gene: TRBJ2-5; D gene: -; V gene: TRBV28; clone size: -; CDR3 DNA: TGTGCCAGCAGTTTAATGGGGGCGAGAGAGACCCAGTACTTC; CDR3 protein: CASSLMGARETQYF
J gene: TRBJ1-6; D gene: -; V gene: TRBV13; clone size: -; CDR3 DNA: TGTGCCAGCAGCTTAGAGGGAGGGGGGTATTCACCCCTCCACTTT; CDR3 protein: CASSLEGGGYSPLHF
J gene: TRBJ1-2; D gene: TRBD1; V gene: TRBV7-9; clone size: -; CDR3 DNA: TGTGCCAGCAGCTTAGCGACAGGGGCCCTCCAAAACACCTTC; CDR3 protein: CASSLATGALQNTF
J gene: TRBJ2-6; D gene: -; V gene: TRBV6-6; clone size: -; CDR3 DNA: TGTGCCAGCTCAAGGGGATCTGGGGCCAACGTCCTGACTTTC; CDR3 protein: CASSRGSGANVLTF
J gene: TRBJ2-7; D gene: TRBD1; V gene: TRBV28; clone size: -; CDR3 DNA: TGTGCCAGCAAATCCGGGACAGGGATCGGGGAGCAGTACTTC; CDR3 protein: CASKSGTGIGEQYF
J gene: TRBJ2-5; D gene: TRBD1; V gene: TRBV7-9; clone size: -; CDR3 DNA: TGTGCCAGCAGCGATACGGACAGGGGGCTCGAAGAGACCCAGTACTTC; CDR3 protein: CASSDTDRGLEETQYF
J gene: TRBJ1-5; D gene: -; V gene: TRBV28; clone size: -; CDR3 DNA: TGTGCCAGCAGTGAGGACAGAGCGGGGGCCTTTAATCAGCCCCAGCATTTT; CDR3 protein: CASSEDRAGAFNQPQHF
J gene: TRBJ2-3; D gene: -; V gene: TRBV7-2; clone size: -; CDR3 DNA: TGTGCCAGCAGCTTAGAAGGAAGGGTGGGGACATATGTAGATACGCAGTATTTT; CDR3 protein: CASSLEGRVGTYVDTQYF
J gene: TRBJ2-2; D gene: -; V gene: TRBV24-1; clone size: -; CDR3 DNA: TGTGCCACGGGACAGAACACCGGGGAGCTGTTTTTT; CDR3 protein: CATGQNTGELFF
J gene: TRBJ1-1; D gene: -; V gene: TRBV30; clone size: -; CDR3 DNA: TGTGCCTGGCTTGACAGAAACACTGAAGCTTTCTTT; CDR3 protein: CAWLDRNTEAFF
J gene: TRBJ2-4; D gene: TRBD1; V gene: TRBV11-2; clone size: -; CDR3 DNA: TGTGCCAGCAGTAGAGCAGGGGGAGCCAAAAACATTCAGTACTTC; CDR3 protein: CASSRAGGAKNIQYF
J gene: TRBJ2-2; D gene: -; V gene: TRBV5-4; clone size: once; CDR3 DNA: TGTGCCAGCAGCTTGGCCTCCGGGGAGCTGTTTTTT; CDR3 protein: CASSLASGELFF
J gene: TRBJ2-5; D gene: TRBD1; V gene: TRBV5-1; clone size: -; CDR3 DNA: TGCGCCAGCAGTACACAGGGGGCGATGGAAACCCAGTACTTC; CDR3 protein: CASSTQGAMETQYF
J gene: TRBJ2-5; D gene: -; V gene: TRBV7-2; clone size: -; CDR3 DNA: TGTGCCAGCAGCTTAGTTCGGGGGGCGGCTGGTCGGGAGACCCAGTACTTC; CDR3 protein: CASSLVRGAAGRETQYF
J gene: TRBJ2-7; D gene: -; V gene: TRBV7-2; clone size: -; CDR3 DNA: TGTGCCAGCAGCATTCGGGGGTTAGGGGAGCAGTACTTC; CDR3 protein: CASSIRGLGEQYF
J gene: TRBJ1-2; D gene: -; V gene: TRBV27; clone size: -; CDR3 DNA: TGTGCCAGCTGGAGGAGCGGGCCAAACTATGGCTACACCTTC; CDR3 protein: CASWRSGPNYGYTF
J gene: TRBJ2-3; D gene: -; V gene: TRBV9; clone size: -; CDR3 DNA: TGTGCCAGCAGCGTAGCGCAGGGGACAAAAGATACGCAGTATTTT; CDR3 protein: CASSVAQGTKDTQYF
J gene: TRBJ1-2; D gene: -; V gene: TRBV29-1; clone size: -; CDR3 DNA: TGCAGCGTTGGGGCAGGGAATTTCGCGGTCCTTGGAGGCTACACCTTC; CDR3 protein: CSVGAGNFAVLGGYTF